Sequencing of this T cell receptor (beta chain) was carried out in a study of blood T cell repertoires in COVID-19. Study context: Samples came from the United States, Italy and Spain, spanning acute and convalescent COVID-19.

Patients in Seattle were enrolled during active infection, then followed longitudinally. The germline gives CDR1 LGHNA, CDR2 YSLEER. This CDR3 spans 18 amino acids. The ends lost 0 bases at V and 7 bases at J; junction bases unmatched: 13. Authors' processing steps: Estimated nucleated cell counts came from reference gene primer amplification. Repertoires were generated with immunoSEQ multiplex PCR, while TCRdb's copy carries only in-frame clones and drops some. That table gives V, J and clone size, and the DNA gave D and trimming. The data contain about 94,000 clones, about 83% of them singletons. The sequenced material came from peripheral blood. The J gene is TRBJ2-3, the V gene TRBV4-3, with TRBD2 matching over 10 bases. This sequence was found in a man aged 65-85 years with COVID-19, enrolled during active disease. Written as DNA, the CDR3 is TGCGCCAGCAGCCAAGAAGAGTCTAGCGGGGGCCCCGCCTATACGCAGTATTTT. Protein product: CASSQEESSGGPAYTQYF.